One sample yielded the 32 T cell receptor beta chains listed below, sequenced in a study of OX40 agonist ivuxolimab in advanced cancers. Sequencing was performed with immunoSEQ multiplex PCR; in TCRdb, only in-frame clones are kept and a portion is missing. The sample carries 19,000 or so clones, roughly 80% recorded once. The sequencing used CD4+ or CD8+ T cells sorted from blood, collected in a trial of the OX40 agonist ivuxolimab. The receptors shown here come from an adult with an advanced solid tumor such as melanoma, head and neck, liver or kidney cancer.

This clone was observed a few times. This chain connects TRBV28 to TRBJ2-7; 8 bases agree with TRBD1. Trimming cost V 4 bases and J 6 bases; bases outside gene matches: 14. Germline CDR1 reads MDHEN; CDR2 reads SYDVKM. CDR3 length equals 16 residues. In nucleotides, the CDR3 is TGTGCCAGCAGTTCGGAGAGAGGGCAGGGGGCAGTCGAGCAGTACTTC. It is translated as CASSSERGQGAVEQYF.

This sequence joins TRBV13 and TRBJ1-2; weak D call: TRBD1 (6 bases). V was pared by 0 bases and J by 1 base, with 9 bases between. Germline V CDR1 and CDR2: PRHDT, FYEKMQ (reference sequence). This CDR3 has 15 amino acids. The CDR3 DNA is TGTGCCAGCAGCTTAGGACAGGGCGTTAACTATGGCTACACCTTC. As protein: CASSLGQGVNYGYTF.

DNA for the CDR3: TGTGCCAGCACTCTTCTCGGGACAGGGGACTACGAGCAGTACTTC. Protein: CASTLLGTGDYEQYF. The chain employs TRBV28 and TRBJ2-7; TRBD1 matches at 10 bases. This CDR3 has 15 residues. Germline assignment: CDR1 MDHEN and CDR2 SYDVKM. V lost 7 bases, J lost 3 bases, and 9 bases stayed unmatched.

J is TRBJ1-1 and V is TRBV27; no firm D call. Germline CDR1 and CDR2: MNHEY and SMNVEV (reference sequence). The length of the CDR3 is 13 residues. The V and J ends lost 6 bases and 6 bases respectively, with 14 bases between them. The CDR3 is CASSPPAMAEAFF. CDR3 nucleotide sequence: TGTGCCAGCAGCCCCCCGGCGATGGCTGAAGCTTTCTTT.

The rearrangement uses TRBV7-8 and TRBJ1-1; D remains ambiguous. Germline V gives CDR1 SGHVS, CDR2 FQNEAQ. Trimming pared 3 bases from V and 7 bases from J, leaving 9 bases between. The CDR3 is 12 residues long. Written as DNA, the CDR3 is TGTGCCAGCAGCTTTGGTGTGAGTGAAGCTTTCTTT. Its protein product is CASSFGVSEAFF.

The chain combines TRBV27 with TRBJ2-5, with TRBD1 identical over 11 bases. Germline CDR1 reads MNHEY; CDR2 reads SMNVEV (reference sequence). This CDR3 has 15 amino acids. V was clipped by 1 base and J by 3 bases; unmatched bases: 1. CDR3 in amino acids: CASSLWDRGEETQYF. In DNA, the CDR3 is TGTGCCAGCAGTTTATGGGACAGGGGGGAAGAGACCCAGTACTTC.

This chain uses TRBV4-2 with TRBJ2-1; no clear D gene. This CDR3 spans 12 amino acids. The ends were cut back, 9 bases at V and 5 bases at J, with 11 bases in the middle. The germline V gene encodes CDR1 LGHNA and CDR2 YNFKEQ. The CDR3 region is CASGHFDNEQFF. CDR3 sequence (DNA): TGTGCCAGTGGGCACTTTGACAATGAGCAGTTCTTC.

The chain couples TRBV4-1 to TRBJ2-1; the D is unclear. CDR1 and CDR2 from the germline V gene are MGHRA and YSYEKL. The CDR3 runs 16 residues. The V end was cut by 1 base, the J end by 3 bases, with 13 bases between. CDR3 coding DNA: TGCGCCAGCAGCCAAGCCCCCAGGCAGGACTACAATGAGCAGTTCTTC. The encoded protein is CASSQAPRQDYNEQFF.

J is TRBJ1-3 and V is TRBV2, with D unresolved. The germline CDR1 and CDR2 sequences are SNHLY and FYNNEI. This CDR3 comprises 15 residues. V lost 1 base, J lost 2 bases, and 9 bases lay in between. The CDR3 spells CASSEDGKAGNTIYF. The CDR3 DNA follows: TGTGCCAGCAGTGAAGACGGCAAAGCTGGAAACACCATATATTTT.

This chain joins TRBV7-4 and TRBJ1-4; possible D gene TRBD1, 5 bases. CDR1 SGHVT and CDR2 SQSDAQ come from the germline V gene. The CDR3 is 14 amino acids. With 5 bases removed from V and 4 bases from J, the gap between germline ends came to 11 bases. CDR3 residues: CASSHRDGNEKLFF. The CDR3 DNA reads as TGTGCCAGCAGCCACCGGGACGGTAATGAAAAACTGTTTTTT.

The chain is built from TRBV6-1 and TRBJ2-2, with 7 bases matching TRBD1. Germline V CDR1 and CDR2: MNHNS, SASEGT. The V segment lost 8 bases and the J segment 0 bases; nucleotides outside the gene matches: 3. CDR3 size: 14 residues. CDR3 amino acids: CASLGGANTGELFF. CDR3 coding DNA: TGTGCCAGCCTAGGGGGCGCGAACACCGGGGAGCTGTTTTTT.

The CDR3 DNA is TGTGCCAGCAGCCCACCGGTCCTTGGGAGCACTGAAGCTTTCTTT. This sequence encodes CASSPPVLGSTEAFF. This chain uses TRBV7-9 with TRBJ1-1; the D is unclear. The V end was cut by 5 bases, the J end by 4 bases, with 17 bases between. CDR1 SEHNR and CDR2 FQNEAQ come from the germline V gene (reference sequence). This CDR3 is 15 amino acids long.

V is TRBV9 and J is TRBJ2-2; 8 bases are a match to TRBD1. Trimming removed 0 bases from V and 4 bases from J; junction bases left unmatched: 5. Germline loops: CDR1 SGDLS, CDR2 YYNGEE. CDR3 length: 16 residues. The CDR3 reads CASSVDRGFSTGELFF. The CDR3 coding sequence is TGTGCCAGCAGCGTAGACAGGGGGTTTAGCACCGGGGAGCTGTTTTTT.

The chain combines TRBV7-9 with TRBJ1-5; D is uncertain. Germline loops: CDR1 SEHNR, CDR2 FQNEAQ (reference sequence). The CDR3 contains 13 residues. V gave up 9 bases and J gave up 0 bases, with 9 bases separating them. CDR3 in amino acids: CASRGPSNQPQHF. CDR3 nucleotide sequence: TGTGCCAGTCGAGGCCCTAGCAATCAGCCCCAGCATTTT.

This chain links TRBV27 with TRBJ2-2; D is tentatively TRBD1 or TRBD2 (5 bases each). From germline, CDR1 is MNHEY and CDR2 SMNVEV (reference sequence). CDR3 size: 19 residues. V was shortened by 6 bases and J by 1 base, with 24 bases between the two germline ends. In DNA, the CDR3 is TGTGCCAGCAGAATCGGTCGGGATCGGGGCCCTATGAACACCGGGGAGCTGTTTTTT. Translation: CASRIGRDRGPMNTGELFF.

This clone was recorded only once. This chain joins TRBV4-1 and TRBJ1-1; no firm D call. CDR1 MGHRA and CDR2 YSYEKL come from the germline V gene. There are 15 residues in the CDR3. Between the trimmed V and J ends, which lost 2 bases and 2 bases, there was a span of 12 bases. The CDR3 loop is CASSQKYAANTEAFF. The DNA of the CDR3 is TGCGCCAGCAGCCAAAAATATGCAGCCAACACTGAAGCTTTCTTT.

The chain has TRBV15 and TRBJ1-2; the D is unclear. CDR3 length equals 14 residues. V was pared by 4 bases and J by 0 bases, with 9 bases between. The germline CDR1 and CDR2 sequences are LNHNV and YYDKDF (reference sequence). The CDR3 region has the DNA TGTGCCACCAGCAAGCCCGGAACTAACTATGGCTACACCTTC. The encoded protein is CATSKPGTNYGYTF. Together with reference TRBV15 and TRBJ1-2, the CDR3 gives the full variable domain: DAMVIQNPRYQVTQFGKPVTLSCSQTLNHNVMYWYQQKSSQAPKLLFHYYDKDFNNEADTPDNFQSRRPNTSFCFLDIRSPGLGDTAMYLCATSKPGTNYGYTFGSGTRLTVV.

This chain uses TRBV2 with TRBJ2-7; D might be TRBD1 (6 bases). Trimming pared 8 bases from V and 2 bases from J, leaving 13 bases between. CDR3 length: 13 amino acids. Germline CDR1 and CDR2: SNHLY and FYNNEI. CDR3 amino acids: CASGTTGPYEQYF. The CDR3 region has the DNA TGTGCCAGCGGAACAACAGGGCCCTACGAGCAGTACTTC.

The V call is TRBV5-1, the J call TRBJ2-3; D not certain. The V gene's germline CDR1 is SGHRS and CDR2 YFSETQ. The CDR3 consists of 12 residues. V was trimmed by 1 base and J by 4 bases, leaving 4 bases between them. CDR3 amino acids: CASSLSSDTQYF. The CDR3 region has the DNA TGCGCCAGCAGCTTGTCCTCAGATACGCAGTATTTT.

The chain is built from TRBV20-1 and TRBJ2-7; weak D call: TRBD1 (5 bases). The CDR3 spans 10 residues. Trimming shortened V by 4 bases and J by 6 bases, and 7 bases separated the two germline ends. Per germline, CDR1 DFQATT and CDR2 SNEGSKA (reference sequence). CDR3 protein: CSATTGEQYF. The CDR3, as DNA: TGCAGTGCTACCACAGGCGAGCAGTACTTC.

This clone is labeled medium-sized. This chain links TRBV6-4 with TRBJ2-1, with D hard to call. Germline assignment: CDR1 MRHNA and CDR2 SNTAGT. This CDR3 is 13 amino acids long. Trimming took 2 bases from V and 9 from J, leaving 11 bases between them. For the CDR3, the DNA is TGTGCCAGCAGTGACACGGAAAAGGGTGAGCAGTTCTTC. Protein: CASSDTEKGEQFF.

V and J are TRBV6-4 and TRBJ2-1; maybe TRBD1 (6 bases). The CDR3 covers 15 residues. Germline CDR1 is MRHNA and CDR2 is SNTAGT. V dropped 0 bases and J dropped 3 bases, with 9 bases sitting between them. The CDR3 nucleotides are TGTGCCAGCAGTGACTCTGACAGGAGCTACAATGAGCAGTTCTTC. Protein: CASSDSDRSYNEQFF.

The J gene is TRBJ2-7, the V gene TRBV4-3; D call uncertain. This CDR3 has 14 amino acids. The germline V gene encodes CDR1 LGHNA and CDR2 YSLEER. V lost 0 bases to trimming and J lost 3 bases, with 9 bases between them. In DNA form, the CDR3 reads TGCGCCAGCAGCCAAGATAGGCAGGACTACGAGCAGTACTTC. It specifies CASSQDRQDYEQYF.

This chain joins TRBV7-6 and TRBJ2-3, with 11 bases matching TRBD2. The CDR3 is made up of 19 amino acids. The trim removed 0 bases at V and 4 bases at J, leaving 12 bases unmatched. Germline V gene data show CDR1 as SGHVS and CDR2 as FNYEAQ. The CDR3 DNA reads as TGTGCCAGCAGCTTAGCCCCCATAATTAGCGGGAGGGAGCCAGATACGCAGTATTTT. This encodes CASSLAPIISGREPDTQYF.

The genes are TRBV27 and TRBJ2-7; 8 bases map to TRBD1. The CDR3 totals 12 residues. Germline CDR1 is MNHEY and CDR2 is SMNVEV (reference sequence). J lost 2 bases, V lost 9 bases, and 3 bases had no gene match. CDR3 protein: CASGTGAYEQYF. The DNA of the CDR3 is TGTGCCAGTGGGACAGGAGCCTACGAGCAGTACTTC.

The rearrangement uses TRBV7-9 and TRBJ1-4; the match to TRBD1 covers 7 bases. J was trimmed by 8 bases and V by 0 bases; bases with no gene match: 3. Germline assignment: CDR1 SEHNR and CDR2 FQNEAQ (reference sequence). CDR3 length: 14 residues. The CDR3 here is CASSLAGGDEKLFF. CDR3 in DNA: TGTGCCAGCAGCTTAGCAGGGGGCGACGAAAAACTGTTTTTT. Drawing the rest from reference TRBV7-9 and TRBJ1-4, the complete variable domain is DTGVSQNPRHKITKRGQNVTFRCDPISEHNRLYWYRQTLGQGPEFLTYFQNEAQLEKSRLLSDRFSAERPKGSFSTLEIQRTEQGDSAMYLCASSLAGGDEKLFFGSGTQLSVL.

This sequence joins TRBV29-1 and TRBJ1-6, with 8 bases aligning to TRBD1. CDR1 SQVTM and CDR2 ANQGSEA come from the germline V gene. The junction had 9 bases not matched to a gene; V was cut back by 4 bases and J by 13 bases. The CDR3 is 13 residues long. For the CDR3, the DNA is TGCAGCGTTGGGACAGGGTTGGGAGGGCCCCTCCACTTT. This encodes CSVGTGLGGPLHF.

The rearrangement links TRBV2 to TRBJ2-2; no firm D call. The germline CDR1 and CDR2 sequences are SNHLY and FYNNEI. The length of the CDR3 is 13 residues. V lost 3 bases to trimming and J lost 6 bases, with 8 bases between them. CDR3 amino acids: CASSDQPAGELFF. The CDR3 coding sequence is TGTGCCAGCAGTGACCAGCCCGCCGGGGAGCTGTTTTTT.

This chain links TRBV5-4 with TRBJ2-7; D is uncertain. Deletions cut 4 bases from V and 0 bases from J, with 2 bases between. Germline V CDR1 and CDR2: SGHNT, YYREEE (reference sequence). This CDR3 comprises 11 residues. CDR3 residues: CASSHSYEQYF. The CDR3 DNA sequence: TGTGCCAGCAGCCACTCCTACGAGCAGTACTTC.

This sequence joins TRBV25-1 and TRBJ2-1; D call uncertain. The CDR3 consists of 13 residues. The V gene's germline CDR1 is MGHDK and CDR2 SYGVNS. V was shortened by 3 bases and J by 7 bases, with 10 bases between the two germline ends. The CDR3 spells CASSDPFPNEQFF. The CDR3 bases are TGTGCCAGCAGTGACCCCTTCCCGAATGAGCAGTTCTTC.

The chain carries TRBV29-1 and TRBJ2-7, with 11 bases that match TRBD2. Germline V gene data show CDR1 as SQVTM and CDR2 as ANQGSEA. Trimming took 7 bases from V and 2 from J; bases not matched to a gene: 4. This CDR3 is built from 13 residues. In nucleotides, the CDR3 is TGCAGCGCCACTAGCGGGAGTACCTACGAGCAGTACTTC. This translates into CSATSGSTYEQYF.

V gene TRBV30 combines with J gene TRBJ1-1; the D gene is possibly TRBD1 (5 bases). Trimming took off 5 bases at V and 3 bases at J, with 13 bases between the two ends. CDR1 and CDR2 (germline): GTSNPN, SVGIG (reference sequence). The CDR3 sequence is 13 residues long. The CDR3 nucleotides are TGTGCCTGGGGGGCAACGCGGGACACTGAAGCTTTCTTT. Its protein product is CAWGATRDTEAFF. Combining the CDR3 with reference TRBV30 and TRBJ1-1 gives the whole variable domain SQTIHQWPATLVQPVGSPLSLECTVEGTSNPNLYWYRQAAGRGLQLLFYSVGIGQISSEVPQNLSASRPQDRQFILSSKKLLLSDSGFYLCAWGATRDTEAFFGQGTRLTVV.